This T cell receptor beta chain was observed in a study of T-cell memory formation after mild COVID-19. Notes on the study in general: Balance between CD4 and CD8 was seen in clones contracting day 15 to 85, and a CD4+ lean was seen in later expanders.

TCRdb processed the 5' RACE reads anew with MiXCR; each CDR3 protein has one entry. Here the sample spans fewer than 450,000 distinct CDR3 sequences, 20% to 25% being singletons. In its sample, this clonotype was seen many times. Its antigen is unknown. The sequenced sample consisted of PBMCs or a T cell subset sorted from them (not recorded which). The sequence came from an adult woman who had mild COVID-19 (a few samples of this study predate the infection). Cell type and time point are not known.

DNA of the CDR3: TGCGCCAGCAGCAGAACCACAGATACGCAGTATTTT. Amino acid sequence: CASSRTTDTQYF. V is TRBV5-1 and J is TRBJ2-3; D not certain. Trimming took 4 bases from V and 2 from J, leaving 5 bases between them. The CDR3 consists of 12 residues. CDR1 is SGHRS and CDR2 is YFSETQ in the germline V gene. The whole variable domain, remainder taken from reference TRBV5-1 and TRBJ2-3, is KAGVTQTPRYLIKTRGQQVTLSCSPISGHRSVSWYQQTPGQGLQFLFEYFSETQRNKGNFPGRFSGRQFSNSRSEMNVSTLELGDSALYLCASSRTTDTQYFGPGTRLTVL.